The 21 T cell receptor beta chains reported below all come from one sample, sequenced in a study of naive and memory T cell subsets. An equimolar mix of two oligonucleotides served as the beta constant-region primer for TRBC1 and TRBC2. Four rounds of PCR amplified the ligated cDNA using nested alpha and beta constant-region primers plus SP2. One entry per CDR3 protein, called by TCRdb with MiXCR from the UMI-ligation and nested PCR reads. Among just over 80,000 distinct CDR3 sequences listed, 9% were seen once. Specimen: naive CD8+ T cells from blood. Receptors originate from a human donor in good health.

V is TRBV7-9 and J is TRBJ2-1; 10 positions match TRBD2. In germline, CDR1 is SEHNR, CDR2 FQNEAQ (reference sequence). The CDR3 has 15 residues. The trim removed 5 bases at V and 5 bases at J, leaving 6 bases unmatched. The CDR3 DNA sequence: TGTGCCAGCAGCCCCCCGAGCGGGAGGGACAATGAGCAGTTCTTC. It translates to CASSPPSGRDNEQFF.

This chain joins TRBV29-1 and TRBJ2-2, with TRBD1 matching over 9 bases. The V gene's germline CDR1 is SQVTM and CDR2 ANQGSEA. The ends lost 5 bases at V and 2 bases at J; junction bases unmatched: 9. This CDR3 has 16 amino acids. The CDR3 DNA reads TGCAGCGTTTATGGATGGGACAGGGTTAACACCGGGGAGCTGTTTTTT. Translation gives CSVYGWDRVNTGELFF.

This chain uses TRBV13 with TRBJ1-4, with 7 positions matching TRBD1. The CDR3 covers 14 residues. Germline trimming cut 8 bases from V and 5 bases from J; bases unmatched to any gene: 8. The V gene's germline CDR1 is PRHDT and CDR2 FYEKMQ (reference sequence). CDR3 protein: CASSAGTVNEKLFF. The CDR3 nucleotides read TGTGCCAGCTCCGCAGGGACAGTGAATGAAAAACTGTTTTTT.

The gene calls are TRBV28 and TRBJ2-7; D not resolved. V lost 8 bases to trimming and J lost 0 bases, with 11 bases between them. The germline gives CDR1 MDHEN, CDR2 SYDVKM. The CDR3 has 13 amino acids. The CDR3 loop is CASGPISSYEQYF. The CDR3 nucleotides read TGTGCCAGCGGTCCCATAAGCTCCTACGAGCAGTACTTC.

The genes are TRBV7-9 and TRBJ1-1; tentative D call: TRBD1 (6 bases). In germline, CDR1 is SEHNR, CDR2 FQNEAQ (reference sequence). The CDR3 contains 13 residues. V was pared by 5 bases and J by 8 bases, with 15 bases between. CDR3 in DNA: TGTGCCAGCAGCCTTGGGGGCGGTCGGGAAGCTTTCTTT. Translated, it gives CASSLGGGREAFF.

The chain employs TRBV6-5 and TRBJ2-5, with 8 positions matching TRBD2. Per germline, CDR1 MNHEY and CDR2 SVGAGI. After removal of 6 bases from V and 3 bases from J, the junction contained 15 bases not matched to a gene. This CDR3 comprises 17 residues. CDR3 sequence (DNA): TGTGCCAGCAGCCTAGCGAGACCAGCGGGAGCCGAAGAGACCCAGTACTTC. This gives the protein CASSLARPAGAEETQYF.

This clonotype was seen at least ten times. The V gene is TRBV15, the J gene TRBJ2-4, with TRBD2 matching over 14 bases. CDR1 is LNHNV and CDR2 is YYDKDF in the germline V gene (reference sequence). Trimming took 5 bases from V and 1 from J; bases not matched to a gene: 4. The CDR3 is 17 amino acids. CDR3 sequence reads: CATSGTSGSRAKNIQYF. CDR3 DNA: TGTGCCACCAGCGGGACTAGCGGGAGTCGTGCCAAAAACATTCAGTACTTC.

This clonotype was recorded at least ten times. V and J are TRBV29-1 and TRBJ2-7; TRBD1 is a possible D gene (5 bases). The V end lost 4 bases, the J end lost 7 bases, and 17 bases lay between the germline ends. This CDR3 contains 13 residues. Germline loops: CDR1 SQVTM, CDR2 ANQGSEA. The CDR3: CSVGPGSYGEQYF. The CDR3 DNA sequence: TGCAGCGTTGGACCAGGGTCCTACGGTGAGCAGTACTTC.

Ten or more counts support this clonotype. The chain carries TRBV28 and TRBJ2-1; the match to TRBD2 covers 8 bases. V lost 6 bases, J lost 8 bases, and 6 bases stayed unmatched. The CDR3 contains 13 residues. From germline, CDR1 is MDHEN and CDR2 SYDVKM. In nucleotides, the CDR3 is TGTGCCAGCAGCGGGGGAGCGGGAGATGAGCAGTTCTTC. This sequence encodes CASSGGAGDEQFF.

This clonotype was observed a handful of times. The genes are TRBV28 and TRBJ2-2, with 9 bases lining up with TRBD2. The CDR3 covers 15 residues. CDR1 and CDR2 (germline): MDHEN, SYDVKM. The V gene end was trimmed by 4 bases and the J gene end by 4 bases; junction bases not matched to a gene: 4. CDR3 nucleotides: TGTGCCAGCAGTTACGGTAGCGGGAGCACCGGGGAGCTGTTTTTT. Protein product: CASSYGSGSTGELFF.

This clonotype has a handful of counts. J is TRBJ2-2 and V is TRBV11-1; weak D call: TRBD2 (6 bases). Looked up from germline, CDR1 is SGHAT and CDR2 is FQDESV (reference sequence). The CDR3 covers 16 residues. Trimming removed 5 bases from V and 5 bases from J, with 18 bases in between. The chain's CDR3 is CASSPRAGAGTGELFF. Written as DNA, the CDR3 is TGTGCCAGCAGCCCCAGAGCCGGGGCGGGAACCGGGGAGCTGTTTTTT.

This clonotype was recorded a few times. CDR3 sequence (DNA): TGTGCCAGCAGTGATTACGGCACCGGGGAGCTGTTTTTT. As protein: CASSDYGTGELFF. The chain couples TRBV2 to TRBJ2-2; D remains ambiguous. In germline, CDR1 is SNHLY, CDR2 FYNNEI. CDR3 length equals 13 residues. The V and J ends lost 3 bases and 4 bases respectively, with 6 bases between them.

The V call is TRBV10-3, the J call TRBJ2-7; D is ambiguous. The CDR3 sequence is 16 residues long. Trimming cost V 4 bases and J 2 bases, with 18 bases left between them. Germline V gene sequence: CDR1 ENHRY, CDR2 SYGVKD. The CDR3 sequence is CAISALGTVWTYEQYF. The DNA for the CDR3 is TGTGCCATCAGTGCCTTAGGCACAGTGTGGACCTACGAGCAGTACTTC.

This clonotype is medium-sized within its sample. The V call is TRBV9, the J call TRBJ2-7; the D gene is possibly TRBD2 (5 bases). Trimming left V 0 bases short and J 0 bases short, with 10 bases between. The CDR3 is 15 residues long. Germline V lookup: CDR1 SGDLS, CDR2 YYNGEE. CDR3 sequence reads: CASSVDGVSSYEQYF. The CDR3 DNA sequence: TGTGCCAGCAGCGTAGACGGGGTGAGCTCCTACGAGCAGTACTTC.

This clonotype has just a few counts. This chain links TRBV30 with TRBJ2-5; D is possibly TRBD2 (6 bases). V was cut by 8 bases and J by 3 bases, with 28 bases left in between. CDR3 length: 17 amino acids. Germline loops: CDR1 GTSNPN, CDR2 SVGIG (reference sequence). CDR3 in amino acids: CAGCWGGDSGAEETQYF. The CDR3 bases are TGTGCCGGGTGCTGGGGCGGGGATTCGGGAGCAGAAGAGACCCAGTACTTC.

This clonotype occurred many times. The V and J genes are TRBV28 and TRBJ1-2, with 9 bases matching TRBD1. Trimming removed 5 bases from V and 1 base from J; junction bases left unmatched: 11. CDR1 MDHEN and CDR2 SYDVKM come from the germline V gene. CDR3 length: 17 amino acids. The CDR3, as DNA: TGTGCCAGCAGTCTAGCACAGGGGGCGCATCTTAACTATGGCTACACCTTC. It yields the protein CASSLAQGAHLNYGYTF.

Ten or more counts support this clonotype. The chain carries TRBV28 and TRBJ2-1; the match to TRBD2 covers 11 bases. The germline V gene encodes CDR1 MDHEN and CDR2 SYDVKM. Unmatched junction bases numbered 17, after V lost 3 bases and J lost 1 base. CDR3 length equals 21 residues. The CDR3 nucleotides are TGTGCCAGCAGTTTGACGTACGGGACTAGCGGCCCCATGTCATCCTACAATGAGCAGTTCTTC. Residues: CASSLTYGTSGPMSSYNEQFF.

The chain is built from TRBV19 and TRBJ2-5; D possibly corresponds to TRBD2 (6 bases). The germline CDR1 and CDR2 sequences are LNHDA and SQIVND (reference sequence). V lost 7 bases and J 1 base, leaving 13 bases between the germline ends. The CDR3 consists of 14 residues. The CDR3: CASTLGGTQETQYF. In DNA form, the CDR3 reads TGTGCCAGTACCCTGGGAGGAACCCAAGAGACCCAGTACTTC.

In its sample, this clonotype was seen many times. V and J are TRBV7-9 and TRBJ1-5; a possible D gene is TRBD1 (6 bases). The CDR3 extends over 12 amino acids. Trimming shortened V by 5 bases and J by 6 bases, and 8 bases separated the two germline ends. The germline CDR1 and CDR2 sequences are SEHNR and FQNEAQ (reference sequence). The CDR3 region has the DNA TGTGCCAGCAGCCAACAGGGTCAGCCCCAGCATTTT. It specifies CASSQQGQPQHF.

This clonotype was detected a few times. The chain employs TRBV4-1 and TRBJ2-7; TRBD1 matches at 9 bases. This CDR3 is 15 amino acids long. Germline trimming cut 2 bases from V and 1 base from J; bases unmatched to any gene: 3. CDR1 is MGHRA, CDR2 YSYEKL, per germline. In DNA, the CDR3 is TGCGCCAGCAGCCAAAAAGGGACAGGGTCCTACGAGCAGTACTTC. This translates into CASSQKGTGSYEQYF.

The V and J genes are TRBV7-2 and TRBJ1-3; D possibly corresponds to TRBD1 (5 bases). The germline V gene has CDR1 SGHTA and CDR2 FQGNSA. Trimming stripped 7 bases from V and 6 bases from J, with 16 bases between. The CDR3 is made up of 14 amino acids. CDR3 DNA sequence: TGTGCCAGCAAGGATACAGGTCTCCCAAACACCATATATTTT. Its translation is CASKDTGLPNTIYF.